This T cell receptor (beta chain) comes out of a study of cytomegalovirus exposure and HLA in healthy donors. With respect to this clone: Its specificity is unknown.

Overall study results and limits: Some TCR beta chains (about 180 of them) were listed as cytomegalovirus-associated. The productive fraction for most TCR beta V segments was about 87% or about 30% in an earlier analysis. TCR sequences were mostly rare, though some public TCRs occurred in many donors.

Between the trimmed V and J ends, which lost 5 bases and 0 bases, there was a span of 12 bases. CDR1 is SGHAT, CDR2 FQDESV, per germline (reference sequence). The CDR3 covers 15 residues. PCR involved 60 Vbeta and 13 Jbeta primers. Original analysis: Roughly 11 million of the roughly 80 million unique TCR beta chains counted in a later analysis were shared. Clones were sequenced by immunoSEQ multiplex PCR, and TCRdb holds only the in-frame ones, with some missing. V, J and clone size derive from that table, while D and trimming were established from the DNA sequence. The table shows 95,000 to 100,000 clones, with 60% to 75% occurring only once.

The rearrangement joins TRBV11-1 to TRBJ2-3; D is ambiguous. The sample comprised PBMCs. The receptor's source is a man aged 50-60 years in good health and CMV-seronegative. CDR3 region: CASSQVGSSTDTQYF. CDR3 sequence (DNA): TGTGCCAGCAGCCAAGTTGGCAGTAGCACAGATACGCAGTATTTT.